This TCR beta chain was profiled in a study of shared clonotypes between healthy human individuals. Study background: A couple of women and a few men aged 18 to 49 made up the donors. General study results and limits: Naive CD4 clonotypes overlapped across several donors at about 5%. Across subsets, estimated richness was generally greater for naive than for memory populations. The rarefaction results pointed to incomplete sorted-subset sequencing despite large depth.

The naive CD8 subset, CD45RO-negative cells positively selected for CCR7, excluded terminally differentiated effector memory CD45RA+ cells. With respect to this clone: Its antigen is currently unknown.

Data came from immunoSEQ multiplex PCR; TCRdb stores just in-frame clones and leaves some out. This sample has about 2 million clones, with approximately 94% found just once. Input material: naive CD8+ T cells sorted from blood. The clonotype originates from a young man in good health.

Written as DNA, the CDR3 is TGTGCCAGCAGCTCTCAGACACAAGGTTCGGGGTATGGCTACACCTTC. Encoded protein: CASSSQTQGSGYGYTF. The chain is built from TRBV7-9 and TRBJ1-2; D is ambiguous. CDR3 length: 16 amino acids. Germline values: CDR1 SEHNR, CDR2 FQNEAQ (reference sequence). V was cut by 4 bases and J by 5 bases, with 20 bases left in between. Full variable domain (rest looked up from reference TRBV7-9 and TRBJ1-2): DTGVSQNPRHKITKRGQNVTFRCDPISEHNRLYWYRQTLGQGPEFLTYFQNEAQLEKSRLLSDRFSAERPKGSFSTLEIQRTEQGDSAMYLCASSSQTQGSGYGYTFGSGTRLTVV.